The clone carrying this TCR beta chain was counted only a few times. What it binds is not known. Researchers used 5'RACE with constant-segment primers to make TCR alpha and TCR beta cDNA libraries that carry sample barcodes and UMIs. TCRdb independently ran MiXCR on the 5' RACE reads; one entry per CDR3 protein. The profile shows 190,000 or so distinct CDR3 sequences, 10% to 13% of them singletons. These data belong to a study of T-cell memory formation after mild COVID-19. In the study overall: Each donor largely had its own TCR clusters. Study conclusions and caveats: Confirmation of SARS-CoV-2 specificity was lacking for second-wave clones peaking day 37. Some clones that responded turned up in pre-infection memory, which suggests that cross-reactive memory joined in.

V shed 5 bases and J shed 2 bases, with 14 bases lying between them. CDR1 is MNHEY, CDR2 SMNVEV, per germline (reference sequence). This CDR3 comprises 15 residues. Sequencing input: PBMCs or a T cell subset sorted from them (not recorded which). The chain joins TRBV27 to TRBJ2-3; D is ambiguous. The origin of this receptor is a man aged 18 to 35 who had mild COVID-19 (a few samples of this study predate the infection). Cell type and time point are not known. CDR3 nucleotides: TGTGCCAGCAGTCAAAGAAGTGGGTCCACAGATACGCAGTATTTT. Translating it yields CASSQRSGSTDTQYF.